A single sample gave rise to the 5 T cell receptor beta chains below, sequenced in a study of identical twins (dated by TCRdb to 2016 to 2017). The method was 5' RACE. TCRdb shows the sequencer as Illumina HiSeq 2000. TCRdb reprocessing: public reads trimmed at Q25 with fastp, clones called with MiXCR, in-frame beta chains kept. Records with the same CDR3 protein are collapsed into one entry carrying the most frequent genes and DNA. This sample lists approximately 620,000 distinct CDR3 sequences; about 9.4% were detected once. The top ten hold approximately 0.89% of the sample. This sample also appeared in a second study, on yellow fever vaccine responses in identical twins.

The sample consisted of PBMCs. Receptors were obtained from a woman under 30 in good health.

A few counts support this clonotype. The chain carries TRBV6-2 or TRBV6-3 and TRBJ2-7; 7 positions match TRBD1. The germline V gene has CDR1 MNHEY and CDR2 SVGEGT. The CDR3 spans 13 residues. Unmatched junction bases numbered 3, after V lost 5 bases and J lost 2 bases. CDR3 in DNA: TGTGCCAGCAGTACGGACAGGACCTACGAGCAGTACTTC. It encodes CASSTDRTYEQYF.

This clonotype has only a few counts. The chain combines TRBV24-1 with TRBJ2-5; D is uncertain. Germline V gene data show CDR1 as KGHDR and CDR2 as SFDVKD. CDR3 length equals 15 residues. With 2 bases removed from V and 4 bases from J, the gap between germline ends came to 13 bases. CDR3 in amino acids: CATSDSRPEGETQYF. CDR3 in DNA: TGTGCCACCAGTGATTCGAGGCCCGAAGGAGAGACCCAGTACTTC.

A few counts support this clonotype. DNA of the CDR3: TGTGCCAGCAGCGGCAGTGCGGACGAGCAGTACTTC. Its protein is CASSGSADEQYF. The rearrangement joins TRBV11-2 to TRBJ2-7; no definite D call. The germline V gene has CDR1 SGHAT and CDR2 FQNNGV. V lost 5 bases and J lost 5, with 10 bases in between. The CDR3 is 12 residues long.

The CDR3 loop is CASSKTGGLTYEQYF. The CDR3 nucleotides are TGTGCCAGCAGCAAGACAGGCGGACTAACCTACGAGCAGTACTTC. V usage is TRBV5-5 and J usage is TRBJ2-7; D might be TRBD1 or TRBD2, each matching 6 bases. The germline V gene encodes CDR1 SGHKS and CDR2 YYEKEE (reference sequence). The CDR3 has 15 amino acids. Trimming left V 4 bases short and J 2 bases short, with 16 bases between.

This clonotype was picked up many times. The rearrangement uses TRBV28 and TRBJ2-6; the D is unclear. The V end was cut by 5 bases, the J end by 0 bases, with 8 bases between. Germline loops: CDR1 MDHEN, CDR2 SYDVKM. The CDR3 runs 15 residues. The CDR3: CASSTRTSGANVLTF. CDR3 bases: TGTGCCAGCAGTACAAGGACCTCTGGGGCCAACGTCCTGACTTTC.